A selection of T cell receptor beta chains follows, all from one sample in a study of shared clonotypes between healthy human individuals. The assay was immunoSEQ multiplex PCR, and TCRdb's table has in-frame clones only and misses some. The sample shows around 700,000 clones, around 92% of them seen only once. The specimen was naive CD8+ T cells sorted from blood. The receptors here all came from a man between 25 and 39 years old in good health. Each CDR3 is given with its conserved first and last residue. The D gene is left open where the match is weak. Part of the rows lack a size; the others show once, few, many or a class for expanded clones.

>-|TRBV13|-|TRBJ1-1
TGTGCCAGCAGCGAGGGACCGAGGAACACTGAAGCTTTCTTT
CASSEGPRNTEAFF
>TRBD1|TRBV5-5|-|TRBJ2-5
TGTGCCAGCAGCTTAAGAAAGGGGGCTGGTCGGGAGACCCAGTACTTC
CASSLRKGAGRETQYF
>-|TRBV27|-|TRBJ2-6
TGTGCCAGCAGCAAAACCGGGCCCCCCTCTGGGGCCAACGTCCTGACTTTC
CASSKTGPPSGANVLTF
>-|TRBV15|-|TRBJ1-5
TGTGCCACCAGCAGAGATAGGGGAATGGGACAGCCCCAGCATTTT
CATSRDRGMGQPQHF
>-|TRBV7-9|-|TRBJ2-2
TGTGCCAGCAGCTCTATGTGGGAGCTGTTTTTT
CASSSMWELFF
>-|TRBV27|-|TRBJ2-1
TGTGCCAGCAATCGCGGGCGGTCCAATGAGCAGTTCTTC
CASNRGRSNEQFF
>-|TRBV5-5|-|TRBJ2-1
TGTGCCAGCAGCTTGCTGGTTGAGCAGTTCTTC
CASSLLVEQFF
>TRBD1|TRBV25-1|-|TRBJ2-5
TGTGCCAGCAGTGATGGGCAGGGGGCGAAGGAGACCCAGTACTTC
CASSDGQGAKETQYF
>TRBD1|TRBV18|-|TRBJ2-3
TGTGCCAGCTCGGAACAGGGGACAGATACGCAGTATTTT
CASSEQGTDTQYF
>TRBD2|TRBV27|-|TRBJ2-5
TGTGCCAGCAGTCCCGGGACTAGCGGGAGAGCCTTCCAAGAGACCCAGTACTTC
CASSPGTSGRAFQETQYF
>TRBD2|TRBV7-9|-|TRBJ2-7
TGTGCCAGCAGCTTATATGCTAGCGGCTCCTACGAGCAGTACTTC
CASSLYASGSYEQYF
>TRBD1|TRBV27|-|TRBJ1-5
TGTGCCAGCAGTCCGGACAGGGTGAAGCCCCAGCATTTT
CASSPDRVKPQHF
>TRBD2|TRBV27|-|TRBJ2-1
TGTGCCAGCACTCCGCTAGCGGGACGTTCCTACAATGAGCAGTTCTTC
CASTPLAGRSYNEQFF
>TRBD1|TRBV27|once|TRBJ1-1
TGTGCCAGCATCCCGAGGGGACAGGGATACACTGAAGCTTTCTTT
CASIPRGQGYTEAFF
>-|TRBV16|-|TRBJ1-5
TGTGCCAGCAGCCAATCGATAACGGGACTCTGGAGCAATCAGCCCCAGCATTTT
CASSQSITGLWSNQPQHF
>-|TRBV9|-|TRBJ2-7
TGTGCCAGCAGCGCCCCGGACGGCTTGGACGAGCAGTACTTC
CASSAPDGLDEQYF
>-|TRBV5-8|-|TRBJ2-7
TGTGCCAGCAGCCCAATCTCACATGATCGACCCGAGCAGTACTTC
CASSPISHDRPEQYF
>-|TRBV28|-|TRBJ1-2
TGTGCCAGCACCCTCCTACAGGGTTACTATGGCTACACCTTC
CASTLLQGYYGYTF
>-|TRBV7-8|-|TRBJ2-3
TGTGCCAGCAGCTTTTGGGGGGAGGGCACAGATACGCAGTATTTT
CASSFWGEGTDTQYF
>-|TRBV27|-|TRBJ2-7
TGTGCCAGCAGTTCCTGGAAGACTACGACCTACGAGCAGTACTTC
CASSSWKTTTYEQYF
>TRBD2|TRBV7-2|once|TRBJ2-5
TGTGCCAGCAGCTTAGGACTAGCGGGCCCTCACTACCAAGAGACCCAGTACTTC
CASSLGLAGPHYQETQYF
>-|TRBV27|-|TRBJ1-5
TGTGCCAGCCGAGCAGGACAGACCCTTAGCAATCAGCCCCAGCATTTT
CASRAGQTLSNQPQHF
>-|TRBV4-3|-|TRBJ2-7
TGCGCCAGCAGCCAAGAAAACAGCTACGAGCAGTACTTC
CASSQENSYEQYF
>TRBD1|TRBV7-9|few|TRBJ1-1
TGTGCCAGCAGCTTAGCGTCAGGGGGGACTGAAGCTTTCTTT
CASSLASGGTEAFF
>TRBD2|TRBV27|-|TRBJ2-7
TGTGCCAGCAGTCCTTCCCGGGGGGGCGAGCAGTACTTC
CASSPSRGGEQYF
>-|TRBV11-2|-|TRBJ2-7
TGTGCCAGCAGCTTAGGAGGCGGCCAAGCCTACGAGCAGTACTTC
CASSLGGGQAYEQYF
>TRBD1|TRBV27|-|TRBJ2-1
TGTGCCAGCAGTCCAGACAGGGGCCGGAATGAGCAGTTCTTC
CASSPDRGRNEQFF
>-|TRBV5-1|-|TRBJ2-3
TGCGCCAGCAGCTTGGTGGGGGCCGGCACAGATACGCAGTATTTT
CASSLVGAGTDTQYF
>-|TRBV6-6|-|TRBJ1-1
TGTGCCAGCAGGGGACCGGAGAACACTGAAGCTTTCTTT
CASRGPENTEAFF
>-|TRBV6-5|-|TRBJ1-2
TGTGCCAGCAGTTACTCGGAGGGGATCTATGGCTACACCTTC
CASSYSEGIYGYTF
>-|TRBV27|-|TRBJ2-3
TGTGCCAGCAGTTTCAACACAGATACGCAGTATTTT
CASSFNTDTQYF
>-|TRBV27|-|TRBJ1-1
TGTGCCAGCAGCCTAACAGAGACTCACACTGAAGCTTTCTTT
CASSLTETHTEAFF
>-|TRBV7-2|-|TRBJ2-3
TGTGCCAGCAGCTTAGTGGGGGACCCTAGTAGGTTAGATACGCAGTATTTT
CASSLVGDPSRLDTQYF
>TRBD1|TRBV28|-|TRBJ2-3
TGTGCCAGCAGTCTGATGGGACAGACATCTTACTCTAGCACAGATACGCAGTATTTT
CASSLMGQTSYSSTDTQYF
>-|TRBV27|once|TRBJ2-3
TGTGCCAGCAGTTTGGGGAGCACAGATACGCAGTATTTT
CASSLGSTDTQYF
>-|TRBV5-1|once|TRBJ2-1
TGCGCCAGCAGCTTGGATGGACAGAGCTACAATGAGCAGTTCTTC
CASSLDGQSYNEQFF
>TRBD2|TRBV6-6|-|TRBJ2-3
TGTGCCAGCAGGAAAAGAGCGGGAGGAGAGGGAGATACGCAGTATTTT
CASRKRAGGEGDTQYF
>-|TRBV19|once|TRBJ2-2
TGTGCCAGTAGTATTAACATTTTGGGGGAGCTGTTTTTT
CASSINILGELFF
>-|TRBV27|-|TRBJ1-4
TGTGCCAGCAGTCGGGGACGGAAGAATGAAAAACTGTTTTTT
CASSRGRKNEKLFF
>-|TRBV7-7|-|TRBJ1-5
TGTGCTAGCAGTCTAGCGTTCAATCAGCCCCAGCATTTT
CASSLAFNQPQHF
>-|TRBV27|-|TRBJ2-7
TGTGCCAGCCAAGACTCCTACGAGCAGTACTTC
CASQDSYEQYF
>-|TRBV27|-|TRBJ2-3
TGTGCCAGCAGTTCGTCGGATACGCAGTATTTT
CASSSSDTQYF
>-|TRBV27|-|TRBJ2-3
TGTGCCAGCAGTTTTTCCCGAACAGATACGCAGTATTTT
CASSFSRTDTQYF
>-|TRBV7-9|-|TRBJ2-7
TGTGCCAGCAGCTTCACAGGGACCGAGCAGTACTTC
CASSFTGTEQYF
>-|TRBV11-2|-|TRBJ2-7
TGTGCCAGCAGCTTTCTAACAGGGGAGCAGTACTTC
CASSFLTGEQYF
>TRBD2|TRBV10-1|-|TRBJ2-7
TGCGCCAGCAGTGAGTCCGGGACTAGCGCTCTCGACGAGCAGTACTTC
CASSESGTSALDEQYF
>-|TRBV7-9|-|TRBJ1-2
TGTGCCAGCAGCTTCTCCCCTGGAGGGGATGGCTACACCTTC
CASSFSPGGDGYTF
>-|TRBV5-1|-|TRBJ2-1
TGCGCCAGCAGCTTGGTGGTGGGGACCTCTGACAATGAGCAGTTCTTC
CASSLVVGTSDNEQFF
>TRBD2|TRBV7-9|-|TRBJ2-1
TGTGCCAGCAGCTTAATCGGGAGGGCCGGGGATGAGCAGTTCTTC
CASSLIGRAGDEQFF
>-|TRBV19|-|TRBJ2-7
TGTGCCAGTAGTCCCCAGGGGCTCTCCTACGAGCAGTACTTC
CASSPQGLSYEQYF